This T cell receptor beta chain emerged from a study of shared clonotypes between healthy human individuals. Negatively enriched CD4+ T cells were divided by CD45RA into naive and memory. The DNA input per sorted-subset replicate PCR was around 200 ng, corresponding to tens of thousands of T cell genomes. Clones were read by immunoSEQ multiplex PCR, and TCRdb kept only the in-frame ones, dropping some. Of roughly 2.5 million clones in the sample, approximately 90% were seen once. Looked up from germline, CDR1 is MNHEY and CDR2 is SVGAGI. Trimming pared 10 bases from V and 5 bases from J, leaving 21 bases between. The CDR3 runs to 14 residues.

The origin of this receptor is a young man in good health. The sequencing sample was made of naive CD4+ T cells sorted from blood. The subset is: CD45RA+ positively selected. The V gene is TRBV6-5, the J gene TRBJ2-7; tentatively, D is TRBD1 (6 bases). CDR3: CATSRGTSRDEQYF. CDR3 bases: TGTGCCACTAGCAGGGGCACAAGCAGGGACGAGCAGTACTTC.